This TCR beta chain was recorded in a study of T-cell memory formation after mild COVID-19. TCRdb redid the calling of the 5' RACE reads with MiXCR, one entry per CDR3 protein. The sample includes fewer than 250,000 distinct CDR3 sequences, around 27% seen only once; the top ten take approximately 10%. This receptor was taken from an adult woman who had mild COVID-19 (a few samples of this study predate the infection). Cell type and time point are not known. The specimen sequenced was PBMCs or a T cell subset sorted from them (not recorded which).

The CDR3 is CASRRGVTSTDTQYF. Written as DNA, the CDR3 is TGCGCCAGCAGACGAGGTGTGACTAGCACAGATACGCAGTATTTT. The rearrangement uses TRBV4-1 and TRBJ2-3, with D hard to call. V dropped 6 bases and J dropped 0 bases, with 13 bases sitting between them. Germline CDR1 MGHRA, CDR2 YSYEKL. The CDR3 is 15 residues long.